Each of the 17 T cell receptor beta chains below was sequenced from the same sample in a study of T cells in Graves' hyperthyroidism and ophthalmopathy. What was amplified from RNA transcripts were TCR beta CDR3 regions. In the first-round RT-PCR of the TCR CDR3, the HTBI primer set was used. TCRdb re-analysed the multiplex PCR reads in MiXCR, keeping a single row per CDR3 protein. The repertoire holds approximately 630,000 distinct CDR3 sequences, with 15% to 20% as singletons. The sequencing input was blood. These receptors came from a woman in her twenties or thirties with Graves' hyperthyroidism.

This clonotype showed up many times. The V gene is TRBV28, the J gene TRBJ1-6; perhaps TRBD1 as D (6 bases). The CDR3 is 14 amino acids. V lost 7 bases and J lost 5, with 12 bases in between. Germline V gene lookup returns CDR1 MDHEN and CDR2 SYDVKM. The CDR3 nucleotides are TGTGCCAGCACCGGGACAACTCATAATTCACCCCTCCACTTT. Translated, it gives CASTGTTHNSPLHF. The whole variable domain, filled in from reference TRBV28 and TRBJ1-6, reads DVKVTQSSRYLVKRTGEKVFLECVQDMDHENMFWYRQDPGLGLRLIYFSYDVKMKEKGDIPEGYSVSREKKERFSLILESASTNQTSMYLCASTGTTHNSPLHFGNGTRLTVT.

CDR3 bases: TGCAGTGCTAGAGAGGGGACAGACCTTGACTTGCAGTACTTC. Translated, it gives CSAREGTDLDLQYF. The chain carries TRBV20-1 and TRBJ2-7; TRBD1 matches 7 bases. Trimming at V came to 0 bases and at J to 9 bases, leaving 11 bases not matched to a gene. Per germline, CDR1 DFQATT and CDR2 SNEGSKA (reference sequence). There are 14 residues in the CDR3.

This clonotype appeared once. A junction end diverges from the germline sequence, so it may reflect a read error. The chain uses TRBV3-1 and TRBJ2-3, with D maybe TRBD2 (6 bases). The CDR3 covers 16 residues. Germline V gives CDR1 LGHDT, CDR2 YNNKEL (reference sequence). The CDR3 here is CASSQDRTGSTDTKYF. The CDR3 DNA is TGTGCCAGTAGCCAAGATCGAACCGGGAGCACAGATACGAAGTATTTT.

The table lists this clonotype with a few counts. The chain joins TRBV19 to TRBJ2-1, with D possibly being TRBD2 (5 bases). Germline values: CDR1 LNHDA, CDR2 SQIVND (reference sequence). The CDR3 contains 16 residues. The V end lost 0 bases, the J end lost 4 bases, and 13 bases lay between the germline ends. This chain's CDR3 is CASSIEGRRAYNEQFF. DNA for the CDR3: TGTGCCAGTAGTATAGAAGGTCGGCGGGCGTACAATGAGCAGTTCTTC.

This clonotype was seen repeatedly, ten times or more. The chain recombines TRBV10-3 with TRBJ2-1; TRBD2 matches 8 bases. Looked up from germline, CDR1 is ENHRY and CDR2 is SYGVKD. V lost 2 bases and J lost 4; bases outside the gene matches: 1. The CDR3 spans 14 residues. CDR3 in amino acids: CAISETGGYNEQFF. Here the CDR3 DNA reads TGTGCCATCAGTGAGACGGGAGGGTACAATGAGCAGTTCTTC.

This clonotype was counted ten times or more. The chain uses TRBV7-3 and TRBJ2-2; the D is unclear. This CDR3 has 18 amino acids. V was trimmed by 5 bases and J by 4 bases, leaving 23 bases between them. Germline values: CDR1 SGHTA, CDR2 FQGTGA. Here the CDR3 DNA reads TGTGCCAGCAGCCCCCAAGGCCGTATAACGGGTGTCACCGGGGAGCTGTTTTTT. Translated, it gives CASSPQGRITGVTGELFF.

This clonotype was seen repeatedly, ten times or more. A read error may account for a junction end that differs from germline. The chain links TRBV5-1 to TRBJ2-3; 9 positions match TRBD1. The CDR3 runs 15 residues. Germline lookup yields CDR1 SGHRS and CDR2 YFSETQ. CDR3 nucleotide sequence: TGTGCCAGCAGTTTAGGGACAGGGAGGACAGATACGCAGTATTTT. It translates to CASSLGTGRTDTQYF.

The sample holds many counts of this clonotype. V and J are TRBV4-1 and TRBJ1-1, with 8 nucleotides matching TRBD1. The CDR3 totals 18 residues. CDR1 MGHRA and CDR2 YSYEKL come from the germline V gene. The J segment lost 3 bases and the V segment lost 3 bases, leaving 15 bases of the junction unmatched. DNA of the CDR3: TGCGCCAGCAGCCAGCCTCTGGGGAGACAGGGGTCTGACACTGAAGCTTTCTTT. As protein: CASSQPLGRQGSDTEAFF.

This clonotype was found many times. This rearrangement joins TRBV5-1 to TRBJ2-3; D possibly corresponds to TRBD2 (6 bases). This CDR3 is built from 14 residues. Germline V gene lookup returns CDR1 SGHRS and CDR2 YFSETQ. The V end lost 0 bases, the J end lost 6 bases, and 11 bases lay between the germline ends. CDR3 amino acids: CASSLVGSGDTQYF. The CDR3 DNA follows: TGCGCCAGCAGCTTGGTCGGGAGTGGGGATACGCAGTATTTT.

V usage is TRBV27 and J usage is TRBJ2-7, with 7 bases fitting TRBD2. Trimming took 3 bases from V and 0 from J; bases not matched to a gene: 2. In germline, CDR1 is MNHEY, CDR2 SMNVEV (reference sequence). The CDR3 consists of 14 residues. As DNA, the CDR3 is TGTGCCAGCAGTTTTGGACTAGACTCCTACGAGCAGTACTTC. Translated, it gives CASSFGLDSYEQYF.

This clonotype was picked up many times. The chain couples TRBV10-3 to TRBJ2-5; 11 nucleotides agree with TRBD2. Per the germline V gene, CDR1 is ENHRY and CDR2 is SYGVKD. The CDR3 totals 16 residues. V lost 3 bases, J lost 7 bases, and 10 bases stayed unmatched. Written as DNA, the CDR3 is TGTGCCATCAGTGATAGTAGCGGGAGGGCCGTTGGGACCCAGTACTTC. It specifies CAISDSSGRAVGTQYF.

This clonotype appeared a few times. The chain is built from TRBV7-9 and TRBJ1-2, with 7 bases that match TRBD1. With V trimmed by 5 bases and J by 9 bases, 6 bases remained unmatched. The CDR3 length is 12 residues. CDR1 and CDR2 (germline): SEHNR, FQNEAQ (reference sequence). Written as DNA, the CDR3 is TGTGCCAGCAGCATCAGACAGGGTCGCTACACCTTC. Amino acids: CASSIRQGRYTF.

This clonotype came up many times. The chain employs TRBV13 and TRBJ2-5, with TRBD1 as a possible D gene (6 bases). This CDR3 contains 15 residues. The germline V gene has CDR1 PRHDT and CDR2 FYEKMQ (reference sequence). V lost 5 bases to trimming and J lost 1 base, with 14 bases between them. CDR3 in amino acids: CASSNRDTVQETQYF. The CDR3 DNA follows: TGTGCCAGCAGCAACCGGGACACAGTCCAAGAGACCCAGTACTTC.

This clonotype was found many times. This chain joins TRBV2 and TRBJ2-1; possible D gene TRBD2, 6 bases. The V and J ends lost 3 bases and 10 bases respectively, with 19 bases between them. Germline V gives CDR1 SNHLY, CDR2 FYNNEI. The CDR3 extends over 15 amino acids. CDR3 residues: CASSDNGSPPQEQFF. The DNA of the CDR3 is TGTGCCAGCAGTGACAACGGGAGCCCCCCTCAGGAGCAGTTCTTC.

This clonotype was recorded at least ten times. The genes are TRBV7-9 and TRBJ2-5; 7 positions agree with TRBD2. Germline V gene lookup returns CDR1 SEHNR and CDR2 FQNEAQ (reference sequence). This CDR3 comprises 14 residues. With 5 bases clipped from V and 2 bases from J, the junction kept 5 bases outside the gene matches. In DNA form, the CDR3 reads TGTGCCAGCAGCGAACCGGGACTACAAGAGACCCAGTACTTC. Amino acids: CASSEPGLQETQYF. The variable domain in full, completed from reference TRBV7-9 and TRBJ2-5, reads DTGVSQNPRHKITKRGQNVTFRCDPISEHNRLYWYRQTLGQGPEFLTYFQNEAQLEKSRLLSDRFSAERPKGSFSTLEIQRTEQGDSAMYLCASSEPGLQETQYFGPGTRLLVL.

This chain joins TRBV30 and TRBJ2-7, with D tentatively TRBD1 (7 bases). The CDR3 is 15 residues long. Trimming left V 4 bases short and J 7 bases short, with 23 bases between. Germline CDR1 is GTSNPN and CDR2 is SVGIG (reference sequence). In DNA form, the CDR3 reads TGTGCCTGGAATGGTCGTGGAGGGGGCTTGCGGGAGCAGTACTTC. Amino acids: CAWNGRGGGLREQYF.

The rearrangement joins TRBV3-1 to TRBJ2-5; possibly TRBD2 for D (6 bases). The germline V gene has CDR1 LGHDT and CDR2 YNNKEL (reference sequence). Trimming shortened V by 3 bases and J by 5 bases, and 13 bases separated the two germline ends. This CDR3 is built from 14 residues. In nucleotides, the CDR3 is TGTGCCAGCAGCCAGATGACTAGTCAGGAGACCCAGTACTTC. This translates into CASSQMTSQETQYF.